This record concerns one TCR beta chain sequence. Antigen unknown. Measured with immunoSEQ multiplex PCR; TCRdb has only the in-frame clones, and not every one. Seen here are some 3,000 clones, roughly 90% observed once, and the top ten hold 3.9%. These data are taken from a study of chemoradiotherapy in HPV16-positive cancers. The overall study: Functional T-cell assays on a couple of HPV16-positive patients' cells defined candidate HPV-specific clones and common TCR motifs. Broader study findings: Only a couple of HPV16-positive patients supplied the functional HPV-specificity definition. Candidate HPV-specific clones and E7-related TCR motifs grew in tumor during treatment. For HPV16-positive patients, expanding HPV-responsive T cells associated with longer recurrence-free survival.

The V end was cut by 9 bases, the J end by 5 bases, with 16 bases between. Per the germline V gene, CDR1 is LNHDA and CDR2 is SQIVND (reference sequence). The CDR3 loop spans 13 amino acids. The chain couples TRBV19 to TRBJ2-5; maybe TRBD2 (6 bases). This clonotype originated in a human donor with HPV-associated anogenital cancer. The sample was tumor tissue, taken from a patient who underwent chemoradiotherapy. CDR3 sequence (DNA): TGTGCCAGCCGGGACTCCCCTCGTGAGACCCAGTACTTC. It yields the protein CASRDSPRETQYF.